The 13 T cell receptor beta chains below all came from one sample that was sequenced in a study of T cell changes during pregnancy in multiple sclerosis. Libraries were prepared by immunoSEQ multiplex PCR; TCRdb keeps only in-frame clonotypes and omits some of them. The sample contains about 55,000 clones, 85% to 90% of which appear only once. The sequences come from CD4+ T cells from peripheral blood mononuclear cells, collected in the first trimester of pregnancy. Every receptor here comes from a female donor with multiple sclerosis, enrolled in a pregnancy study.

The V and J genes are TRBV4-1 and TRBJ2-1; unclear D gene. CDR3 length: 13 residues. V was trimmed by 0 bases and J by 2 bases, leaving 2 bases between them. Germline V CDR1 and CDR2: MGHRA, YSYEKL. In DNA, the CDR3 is TGCGCCAGCAGCCAAGACACCTACAATGAGCAGTTCTTC. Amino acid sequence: CASSQDTYNEQFF.

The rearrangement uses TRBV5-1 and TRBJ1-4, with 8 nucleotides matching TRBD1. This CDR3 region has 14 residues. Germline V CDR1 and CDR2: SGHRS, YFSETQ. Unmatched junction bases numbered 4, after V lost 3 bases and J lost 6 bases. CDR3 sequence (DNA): TGCGCCAGCAGCTGGGGGACAGGTGATGAAAAACTGTTTTTT. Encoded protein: CASSWGTGDEKLFF.

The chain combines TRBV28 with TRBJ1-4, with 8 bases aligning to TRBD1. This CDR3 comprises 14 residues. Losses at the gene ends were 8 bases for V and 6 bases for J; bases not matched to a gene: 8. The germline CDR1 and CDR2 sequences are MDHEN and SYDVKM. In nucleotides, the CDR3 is TGTGCCAGCGGGATTCCAGGGGGCCATGAAAAACTGTTTTTT. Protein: CASGIPGGHEKLFF.

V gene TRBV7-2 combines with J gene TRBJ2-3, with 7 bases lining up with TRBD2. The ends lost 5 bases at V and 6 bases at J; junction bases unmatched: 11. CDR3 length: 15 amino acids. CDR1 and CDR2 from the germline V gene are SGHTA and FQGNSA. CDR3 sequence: CASSEGTMHWDTQYF. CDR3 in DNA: TGTGCCAGCAGCGAGGGGACTATGCATTGGGATACGCAGTATTTT.

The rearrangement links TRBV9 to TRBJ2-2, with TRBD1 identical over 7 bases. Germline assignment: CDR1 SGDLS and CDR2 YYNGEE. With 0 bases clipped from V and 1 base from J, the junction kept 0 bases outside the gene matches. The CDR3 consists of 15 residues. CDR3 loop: CASSVGTGNTGELFF. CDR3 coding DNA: TGTGCCAGCAGCGTAGGGACAGGGAACACCGGGGAGCTGTTTTTT.

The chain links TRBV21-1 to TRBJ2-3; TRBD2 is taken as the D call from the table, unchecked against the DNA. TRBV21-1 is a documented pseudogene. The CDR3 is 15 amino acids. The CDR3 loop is CASSKDRGSTDTQYF. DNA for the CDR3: TGTGCCAGCAGCAAAGATCGGGGGAGCACAGATACGCAGTATTTT.

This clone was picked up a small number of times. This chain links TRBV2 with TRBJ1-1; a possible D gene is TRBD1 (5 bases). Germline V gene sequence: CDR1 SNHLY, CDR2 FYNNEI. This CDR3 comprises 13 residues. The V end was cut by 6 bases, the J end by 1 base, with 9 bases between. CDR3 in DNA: TGTGCCAGCAGATCTACAGGGAACACTGAAGCTTTCTTT. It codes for CASRSTGNTEAFF.

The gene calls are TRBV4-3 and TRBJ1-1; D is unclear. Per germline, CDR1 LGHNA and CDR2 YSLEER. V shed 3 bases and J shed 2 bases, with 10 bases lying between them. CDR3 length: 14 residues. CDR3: CASSQEDDNTEAFF. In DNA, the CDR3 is TGCGCCAGCAGCCAGGAGGACGACAACACTGAAGCTTTCTTT.

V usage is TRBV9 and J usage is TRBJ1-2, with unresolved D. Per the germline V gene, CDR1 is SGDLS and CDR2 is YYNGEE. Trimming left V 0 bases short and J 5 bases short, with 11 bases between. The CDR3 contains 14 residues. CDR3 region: CASSVESGTYGYTF. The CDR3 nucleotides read TGTGCCAGCAGCGTAGAGTCAGGTACTTATGGCTACACCTTC.

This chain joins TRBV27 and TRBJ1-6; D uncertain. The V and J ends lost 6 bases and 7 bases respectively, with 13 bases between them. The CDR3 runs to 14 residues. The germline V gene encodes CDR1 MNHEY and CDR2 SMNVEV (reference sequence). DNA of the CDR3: TGTGCCAGCAGCTTGGGAGTCGAGAATTCACCCCTCCACTTT. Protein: CASSLGVENSPLHF.

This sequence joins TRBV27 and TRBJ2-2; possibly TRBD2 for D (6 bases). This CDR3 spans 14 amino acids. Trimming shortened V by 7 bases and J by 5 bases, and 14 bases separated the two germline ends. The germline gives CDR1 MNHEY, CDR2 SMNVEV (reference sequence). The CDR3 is CASTSNGGTGELFF. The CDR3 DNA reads TGTGCCAGCACCAGCAATGGGGGGACCGGGGAGCTGTTTTTT.

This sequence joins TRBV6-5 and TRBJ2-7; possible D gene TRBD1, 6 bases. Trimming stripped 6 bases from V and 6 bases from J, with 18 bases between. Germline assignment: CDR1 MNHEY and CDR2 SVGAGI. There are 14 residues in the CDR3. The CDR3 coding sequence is TGTGCCAGCAGACGCCCCTTAGACAGGATCGAGCAGTACTTC. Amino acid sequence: CASRRPLDRIEQYF.

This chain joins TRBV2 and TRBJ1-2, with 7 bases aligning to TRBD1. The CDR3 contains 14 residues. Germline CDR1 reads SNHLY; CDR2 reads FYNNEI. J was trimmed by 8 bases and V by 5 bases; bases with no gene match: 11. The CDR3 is CASSPPGQFEGYTF. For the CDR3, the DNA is TGTGCCAGCAGTCCTCCGGGACAGTTTGAAGGCTACACCTTC.